This paragraph reports one T cell receptor beta chain. The sample comes from a study of blood T cell repertoires in COVID-19. Assay used: immunoSEQ multiplex PCR; TCRdb lists only in-frame clones, some missing. The data show 220,000 or so clones, with over 75% seen just once and about 3.3% held by the top ten. Each participant's cohort was designated according to participant-reported clinical history. The CDR3 is 17 amino acids. The V end lost 4 bases, the J end lost 4 bases, and 23 bases lay between the germline ends. Germline CDR1 reads MDHEN; CDR2 reads SYDVKM. V usage is TRBV28 and J usage is TRBJ2-7; possibly TRBD1 for D (6 bases). The receptor comes from a woman aged 18-35 years in a cohort exposed to, infected with or recovered from COVID-19 (not recorded which). Sequenced: PBMCs or T cells enriched from blood (not recorded which). The DNA for the CDR3 is TGTGCCAGCAGTTCGTATGCATTCAGGGGCACGGCTTACGAGCAGTACTTC. It codes for CASSSYAFRGTAYEQYF.